A single sample is the source of the 23 T cell receptor beta chains below, sequenced in a study of T cell responses to AZD1222 COVID-19 vaccine. Using immunoSEQ multiplex PCR, the repertoire was profiled, and TCRdb retains in-frame clones only, with some absent. The data show 80,000 to 100,000 clones, with about 88% seen just once and 13% held by the top ten. The sequenced sample was peripheral blood, obtained on day 0 of AZD1222 vaccination. These receptors all come from an adult in good health.

This clone was observed a single time. The chain employs TRBV2 and TRBJ2-5; 11 bases fit TRBD2. The CDR3 is 16 amino acids. With V trimmed by 2 bases and J by 5 bases, 7 bases remained unmatched. The germline V gene has CDR1 SNHLY and CDR2 FYNNEI. DNA for the CDR3: TGTGCCAGCAGTGAATTTTTTAGCGGGGGGGCTGAGACCCAGTACTTC. It translates to CASSEFFSGGAETQYF.

The chain joins TRBV4-1 to TRBJ1-4, with 9 bases matching TRBD1. Germline CDR1 and CDR2: MGHRA and YSYEKL. The trim removed 2 bases at V and 8 bases at J, leaving 9 bases unmatched. This CDR3 region has 16 residues. The CDR3 reads CASSQKGTGSWEKLFF. CDR3 in DNA: TGCGCCAGCAGCCAAAAAGGGACAGGGAGTTGGGAAAAACTGTTTTTT.

The V call is TRBV18, the J call TRBJ1-6; D call uncertain. V gave up 0 bases and J gave up 7 bases, with 1 base separating them. Germline lookup yields CDR1 KGHSH and CDR2 LQKENI. The CDR3 totals 12 residues. The CDR3 here is CASSPPNSPLHF. The CDR3 coding sequence is TGTGCCAGCTCACCACCGAATTCACCCCTCCACTTT.

The gene calls are TRBV20-1 and TRBJ1-1, with D unresolved. The CDR3 is 11 residues long. Germline CDR1 and CDR2: DFQATT and SNEGSKA (reference sequence). Trimming cost V 3 bases and J 3 bases, with 5 bases left between them. The chain's CDR3 is CSARRDTEAFF. The CDR3 DNA is TGCAGTGCTAGGAGGGACACTGAAGCTTTCTTT.

This chain uses TRBV28 with TRBJ1-5; TRBD1 might be the D (5 bases). This CDR3 spans 16 amino acids. The germline CDR1 and CDR2 sequences are MDHEN and SYDVKM. The germline V and J ends were trimmed by 5 bases and 7 bases, with 21 bases remaining between them. Here the CDR3 reads CASSLPSRGGRQPQHF. CDR3 nucleotides: TGTGCCAGCAGTCTCCCCAGTCGGGGGGGTCGGCAGCCCCAGCATTTT.

The J gene is TRBJ2-2, the V gene TRBV6-5; maybe TRBD1 (6 bases). Trimming stripped 2 bases from V and 8 bases from J, with 15 bases between. This CDR3 spans 15 amino acids. The germline gives CDR1 MNHEY, CDR2 SVGAGI. CDR3 residues: CASSYDQGSAGELFF. DNA of the CDR3: TGTGCCAGCAGTTACGACCAGGGGAGTGCAGGGGAGCTGTTTTTT.

The J gene is TRBJ1-5, the V gene TRBV21-1; the DNA was not used to check the table's D call, TRBD1. TRBV21-1 is reported as a pseudogene. CDR3 size: 17 residues. CDR3 nucleotide sequence: TGTGCCAGCAGCAAAACCTCCAAGGTCCGCAGGGGTCAGCCCCAGCATTTT. Amino acids: CASSKTSKVRRGQPQHF.

The chain employs TRBV7-2 and TRBJ2-4; D is ambiguous. CDR1 is SGHTA, CDR2 FQGNSA, per germline. V lost 0 bases and J lost 4, with 16 bases in between. The CDR3 totals 17 residues. The CDR3 protein is CASSLAHGGVVKNIQYF. CDR3 bases: TGTGCCAGCAGCTTAGCGCATGGTGGAGTTGTAAAAAACATTCAGTACTTC.

The chain couples TRBV7-8 to TRBJ2-1, with D perhaps TRBD2 (6 bases). The germline gives CDR1 SGHVS, CDR2 FQNEAQ. V lost 5 bases to trimming and J lost 6 bases, with 20 bases between them. This CDR3 comprises 16 residues. The CDR3 sequence: CASSRGLPKALNEQFF. CDR3 DNA sequence: TGTGCCAGCAGCCGGGGACTTCCCAAGGCTCTCAATGAGCAGTTCTTC.

This clone was seen a few times. Here the CDR3 reads CASSQKVGLAGIQYF. DNA for the CDR3: TGTGCCAGCAGCCAAAAGGTTGGGCTAGCTGGCATTCAGTACTTC. V and J are TRBV3-1 (or the pseudogene TRBV3-2) and TRBJ2-4; D perhaps matches TRBD2 (5 bases). Trimming took off 2 bases at V and 9 bases at J, with 17 bases between the two ends. The CDR3 has 15 residues. Germline CDR1 LGHDT, CDR2 YNNKEL (reference sequence).

V gene TRBV5-1 combines with J gene TRBJ1-1; a weak D match, TRBD1 (6 bases). The CDR3 is 13 residues long. Germline CDR1 and CDR2: SGHRS and YFSETQ. Trimming pared 0 bases from V and 12 bases from J, leaving 15 bases between. For the CDR3, the DNA is TGCGCCAGCAGCTTGGCCAGGGGCGGATGGTCTTTCTTT. It yields the protein CASSLARGGWSFF.

The CDR3 loop is CASARGEANTEAFF. CDR3 nucleotide sequence: TGTGCCAGTGCTAGGGGGGAGGCGAACACTGAAGCTTTCTTT. The chain joins TRBV19 to TRBJ1-1, with a weak D call TRBD1 (6 bases). The CDR3 runs 14 residues. V lost 8 bases and J lost 1, with 14 bases in between. CDR1 and CDR2 (germline): LNHDA, SQIVND (reference sequence).

The chain couples TRBV15 to TRBJ2-5; D is undetermined. This CDR3 comprises 13 residues. V lost 2 bases and J 1 base, leaving 5 bases between the germline ends. The germline V gene has CDR1 LNHNV and CDR2 YYDKDF (reference sequence). The CDR3 bases are TGTGCCACCAGCAGACAGTTCCAAGAGACCCAGTACTTC. Protein sequence: CATSRQFQETQYF.

The chain links TRBV7-2 to TRBJ1-5, with D perhaps matching TRBD1 (5 bases). Germline CDR1 SGHTA, CDR2 FQGNSA. With 5 bases removed from V and 7 bases from J, the gap between germline ends came to 18 bases. The CDR3 consists of 15 residues. CDR3 nucleotide sequence: TGTGCCAGCAGCGAAGGGGCTTCTACCCTCCAGCCCCAGCATTTT. It translates to CASSEGASTLQPQHF.

The CDR3 DNA reads as TGTGCCAGCAGTTACTCGTCTTTCCAAGATACGCAGTATTTT. Its translation: CASSYSSFQDTQYF. The genes are TRBV6-2 or TRBV6-3 and TRBJ2-3; D is unclear. Deletions cut 0 bases from V and 5 bases from J, with 9 bases between. CDR1 and CDR2 from the germline V gene are MNHEY and SVGEGT. This CDR3 spans 14 amino acids.

The rearrangement uses TRBV9 and TRBJ2-3; D remains unclear. V was clipped by 3 bases and J by 6 bases, with 11 bases between them. Germline CDR1 and CDR2: SGDLS and YYNGEE. The CDR3 runs to 13 residues. CDR3 in amino acids: CASSGVTVDTQYF. In nucleotides, the CDR3 is TGTGCCAGCAGCGGCGTGACGGTGGATACGCAGTATTTT.

The rearrangement joins TRBV5-6 to TRBJ2-5; no clear D gene. The CDR3 is 14 amino acids. The germline V gene has CDR1 SGHDT and CDR2 YYEEEE. Trimming took off 4 bases at V and 2 bases at J, with 12 bases between the two ends. In DNA form, the CDR3 reads TGTGCCAGCAGCGTGGTAGGTCGGCAAGAGACCCAGTACTTC. This codes for CASSVVGRQETQYF. The variable domain in full, completed from reference TRBV5-6 and TRBJ2-5, reads DAGVTQSPTHLIKTRGQQVTLRCSPKSGHDTVSWYQQALGQGPQFIFQYYEEEERQRGNFPDRFSGHQFPNYSSELNVNALLLGDSALYLCASSVVGRQETQYFGPGTRLLVL.

Here the CDR3 DNA reads TGTGCCACCAGTGATTTTTTTTTGAGACGGAACTATGGCTACACCTTC. Translation: CATSDFFLRRNYGYTF. The V call is TRBV24-1, the J call TRBJ1-2; D not resolved. V was trimmed by 1 base and J by 2 bases, leaving 13 bases between them. Germline V gene lookup returns CDR1 KGHDR and CDR2 SFDVKD. CDR3 size: 16 residues.

The J gene is TRBJ1-2, the V gene TRBV6-5; no clear D. Germline V gene sequence: CDR1 MNHEY, CDR2 SVGAGI. This CDR3 has 14 residues. Between the trimmed V and J ends, which lost 2 bases and 8 bases, there was a span of 15 bases. CDR3 sequence reads: CASSYRSPGVGYTF. Here the CDR3 DNA reads TGTGCCAGCAGTTACCGTTCCCCAGGAGTGGGCTACACCTTC.

The chain is built from TRBV5-1 and TRBJ2-3; a possible D gene is TRBD1 (7 bases). Trimming took 0 bases from V and 0 from J, leaving 14 bases between them. The CDR3 is 17 residues long. Germline values: CDR1 SGHRS, CDR2 YFSETQ. This chain's CDR3 is CASSLVRDSPSTDTQYF. DNA for the CDR3: TGCGCCAGCAGCTTGGTGCGGGACAGCCCTAGCACAGATACGCAGTATTTT.

This chain joins TRBV21-1 and TRBJ1-6; the D call TRBD1 from the table was never checked on the DNA. TRBV21-1 is listed as a pseudogene. The CDR3 contains 15 residues. The CDR3 bases are TGTGCCAGCAGCAACGGCGCAGGCTATAATTCACCCCTCCACTTT. Its protein product is CASSNGAGYNSPLHF.

V gene TRBV5-4 combines with J gene TRBJ1-4, with 12 bases matching TRBD1. V gave up 3 bases and J gave up 2 bases; unmatched junction bases: 5. Per germline, CDR1 SGHNT and CDR2 YYREEE (reference sequence). The CDR3 consists of 17 residues. CDR3 DNA sequence: TGTGCCAGCAGCTCCGGGACAGGGGGCTTCACTAATGAAAAACTGTTTTTT. It encodes CASSSGTGGFTNEKLFF.

The chain joins TRBV6-5 to TRBJ1-5, with 7 bases identical to TRBD1. This CDR3 region has 13 residues. In germline, CDR1 is MNHEY, CDR2 SVGAGI. V dropped 6 bases and J dropped 6; count of bases not matched to a gene: 5. The CDR3, as DNA: TGTGCCAGCAGGCAAACAGGGGCTCAGCCCCAGCATTTT. Its translation is CASRQTGAQPQHF.